This T cell receptor (beta chain) was profiled in a study of immune heterogeneity within non-small cell lung tumors. Study results and limitations: Largely different high-frequency T-cell receptor beta clonotypes were found between individual patients. The study found identical dominant CDR3 beta clonotypes recurring across tumor sites within a patient, alongside site-unique high-frequency clones. Clonality of local T cells correlated moderately but significantly with local tumor mutational burden (R about 0.34).

Multiplex PCR (32 V and 13 J primers) was used to amplify the TCR beta CDR3. TCRdb reanalysed the multiplex PCR reads using MiXCR and keeps one entry per CDR3 protein. The table records more than 9,500 distinct CDR3 sequences, roughly a third of them present only once. From germline, CDR1 is MNHEY and CDR2 SMNVEV (reference sequence). The CDR3 spans 16 residues. V was pared by 6 bases and J by 2 bases, with 19 bases between. Worth noting for this clonotype: Antigen unknown.

Template material for each sample was 450 to 750 ng of bulk tumor genomic DNA. During surgery, several far-apart biopsies were obtained from every primary tumor. Patients went through curative surgery, and their non-small cell lung cancer was untreated and newly diagnosed. The donor pool consisted of newly diagnosed non-small cell lung cancer patients who were having surgery with curative intent. The V and J genes are TRBV27 and TRBJ1-2; weak D call: TRBD1 (5 bases). Sequenced: lung tumor tissue. The sequence came from a man in his 60s with non-small cell lung cancer. The CDR3 bases are TGTGCCAGCAGCCAAGAGTCAGGGCTTAGGAACTATGGCTACACCTTC. Translated: CASSQESGLRNYGYTF.